This T cell receptor beta chain derives from a study of T cells after yellow fever vaccination. This clonotype turned up a few times. Via MiXCR, TCRdb re-called the 5' RACE reads, giving one row per CDR3 protein. Among a few hundred thousand distinct CDR3 sequences, roughly 3.5% were seen once, and the ten largest hold about a quarter. The input for sequencing was PBMCs, taken on the day of the yellow fever booster vaccination. This clonotype was sampled from a man in his late teens or twenties who received the YFV17D yellow fever vaccine.

As DNA, the CDR3 is TGTGCCAGCAGCTTAGGTTATGGGGGGAATCAGCCCCAGCATTTT. Amino acid sequence: CASSLGYGGNQPQHF. This chain joins TRBV7-9 and TRBJ1-5, with D possibly TRBD1 on 5 matching bases. Germline V lookup: CDR1 SEHNR, CDR2 FQNEAQ (reference sequence). The CDR3 runs to 15 residues. The V gene lost 1 base and the J gene lost 4 bases, with 11 bases spanning the gap. Variable domain in full (rest from reference TRBV7-9 and TRBJ1-5): DTGVSQNPRHKITKRGQNVTFRCDPISEHNRLYWYRQTLGQGPEFLTYFQNEAQLEKSRLLSDRFSAERPKGSFSTLEIQRTEQGDSAMYLCASSLGYGGNQPQHFGDGTRLSIL.